These 17 T cell receptor beta chains came from one sample sequenced in a study of identical twins. TCRdb fed the 5' RACE reads into MiXCR, producing one record per CDR3 protein. Of some 1,600,000 distinct CDR3 sequences listed, less than 40% are singletons. The sequencing sample was made of cord blood. Receptor source: a newborn girl in good health.

This clonotype was seen many times. The V gene is TRBV3-1, the J gene TRBJ2-7, with D perhaps matching TRBD1 (5 bases). The CDR3 is 15 residues long. Germline V gene data show CDR1 as LGHDT and CDR2 as YNNKEL (reference sequence). V lost 1 base to trimming and J lost 4 bases, with 14 bases between them. The CDR3 sequence: CASSQGPGKSYEQYF. As DNA, the CDR3 is TGTGCCAGCAGCCAAGGGCCAGGGAAAAGTTACGAGCAGTACTTC.

In DNA form, the CDR3 reads TGTGCCAGCAGCTTGGGACTCCTAAACTACGAGCAGTACTTC. This gives the protein CASSLGLLNYEQYF. This chain uses TRBV5-6 with TRBJ2-4; D is uncertain. The J call is doubtful: the DNA matches TRBJ2-7 better. The CDR3 spans 14 residues. Germline lookup yields CDR1 SGHDT and CDR2 YYEEEE.

The J gene is TRBJ1-6, the V gene TRBV9, with D uncertain. Germline V gives CDR1 SGDLS, CDR2 YYNGEE. The CDR3 covers 12 residues. The germline V and J ends were trimmed by 3 bases and 9 bases, with 7 bases remaining between them. CDR3 in amino acids: CASSDSSSPLHF. The CDR3 DNA sequence: TGTGCCAGCAGCGACTCTTCTTCACCCCTCCACTTT.

The CDR3 nucleotides read TGTGCCACCAGTGATTTGGGCAAGGCGAACAATGAGCAGTTCTTC. Protein: CATSDLGKANNEQFF. J is TRBJ2-1 and V is TRBV24-1; D is undetermined. This CDR3 has 15 residues. The germline gives CDR1 KGHDR, CDR2 SFDVKD. Deletions cut 0 bases from V and 5 bases from J, with 10 bases between.

This clonotype was detected only a few times. The CDR3 DNA sequence: TGTGCCAGCAGAGGGGCTAGCGGGGACTACGAGCAGTACTTC. This sequence encodes CASRGASGDYEQYF. This chain connects TRBV6-6 to TRBJ2-7; 9 nucleotides align to TRBD2. The CDR3 has 14 residues. J lost 3 bases, V lost 6 bases, and 6 bases had no gene match. Germline V gene data show CDR1 as MNHNY and CDR2 as SVGAGI (reference sequence).

This clonotype has just a few counts. The rearrangement links TRBV27 to TRBJ2-2; D uncertain. The V end was cut by 3 bases, the J end by 3 bases, with 5 bases between. This CDR3 region has 13 residues. CDR1 is MNHEY, CDR2 SMNVEV, per germline (reference sequence). As DNA, the CDR3 is TGTGCCAGCAGTTTTCCATACACCGGGGAGCTGTTTTTT. Translation gives CASSFPYTGELFF.

This clonotype was seen only a few times. J is TRBJ2-1 and V is TRBV10-2, with unresolved D. The CDR3 totals 14 residues. Germline CDR1 WSHSY, CDR2 SAAADI. Trimming took 1 base from V and 1 from J, leaving 5 bases between them. CDR3 protein: CASSEFASYNEQFF. The CDR3 DNA is TGCGCCAGCAGTGAGTTCGCTTCCTACAATGAGCAGTTCTTC.

Comments on this clonotype: Sequence at one end of the junction differs from germline and may be a read error. V is TRBV18 and J is TRBJ2-7, with 7 bases identical to TRBD2. The germline gives CDR1 KGHSH, CDR2 LQKENI. The CDR3 has 16 residues. CDR3 nucleotide sequence: TGTGCCAGCTCACAGTTGGCCATGGGGGGGACCTACGGGCAGTACTTC. Encoded protein: CASSQLAMGGTYGQYF.

This clonotype was detected ten times or more. The chain uses TRBV24-1 and TRBJ2-5, with 8 bases aligning to TRBD2. Germline loops: CDR1 KGHDR, CDR2 SFDVKD. The J segment lost 2 bases and the V segment lost 0 bases, leaving 1 base of the junction unmatched. The CDR3 totals 15 residues. The DNA of the CDR3 is TGTGCCACCAGTGATTTGACTAGCGGACAAGAGACCCAGTACTTC. Protein sequence: CATSDLTSGQETQYF.

A single count supports this clonotype. The gene calls are TRBV27 and TRBJ1-1; 9 nucleotides match TRBD1. V lost 3 bases, J lost 1 base, and 9 bases stayed unmatched. This CDR3 is built from 17 residues. Germline loops: CDR1 MNHEY, CDR2 SMNVEV (reference sequence). The CDR3, as DNA: TGTGCCAGCAGTTTCCGACCGACAGGGGGGGGGAACACTGAAGCTTTCTTT. This encodes CASSFRPTGGGNTEAFF.

This clonotype has ten or more counts. V gene TRBV12-3 or TRBV12-4 combines with J gene TRBJ2-4; D gene uncertain. V gave up 5 bases and J gave up 0 bases, with 11 bases separating them. The CDR3 has 15 residues. CDR3 sequence: CASSLPWTAKNIQYF. In DNA form, the CDR3 reads TGTGCCAGCAGTCTACCCTGGACAGCCAAAAACATTCAGTACTTC.

The V call is TRBV7-6, the J call TRBJ2-1; TRBD2 matches 8 bases. The germline V gene encodes CDR1 SGHVS and CDR2 FNYEAQ. Germline trimming cut 5 bases from V and 4 bases from J; bases unmatched to any gene: 13. The CDR3 spans 17 residues. In nucleotides, the CDR3 is TGTGCCAGCAGCCCAAGGGGCCGGACTAGCCCATACAATGAGCAGTTCTTC. Protein sequence: CASSPRGRTSPYNEQFF.

In this sample, this clonotype turned up many times. The chain carries TRBV7-2 and TRBJ2-7; D gene unclear. Germline values: CDR1 SGHTA, CDR2 FQGNSA. Between the trimmed V and J ends, which lost 0 bases and 2 bases, there was a span of 8 bases. The CDR3 has 14 amino acids. The CDR3 here is CASSLAQQTYEQYF. In nucleotides, the CDR3 is TGTGCCAGCAGCTTAGCGCAACAAACCTACGAGCAGTACTTC.

The chain uses TRBV12-3 or TRBV12-4 and TRBJ1-1, with TRBD1 as a possible D gene (6 bases). Trimming pared 6 bases from V and 3 bases from J, leaving 11 bases between. The CDR3 is made up of 13 amino acids. The CDR3 sequence is CASSQGPDTEAFF. DNA of the CDR3: TGTGCCAGCAGCCAGGGGCCGGACACTGAAGCTTTCTTT.

This rearrangement joins TRBV6-5 to TRBJ2-5; D is ambiguous. Looked up from germline, CDR1 is MNHEY and CDR2 is SVGAGI. V lost 8 bases to trimming and J lost 0 bases, with 13 bases between them. CDR3 length: 14 amino acids. The CDR3, as DNA: TGTGCCAGCCGGCCCCGAAGGTACCAAGAGACCCAGTACTTC. Its protein product is CASRPRRYQETQYF.

This clonotype was seen more than once but under ten times. The rearrangement links TRBV3-1 to TRBJ1-2; 7 bases align to TRBD1. CDR3 length equals 15 residues. The germline V gene encodes CDR1 LGHDT and CDR2 YNNKEL (reference sequence). The V and J ends lost 4 bases and 8 bases, in that order; junction bases with no gene match: 13. The CDR3 region has the DNA TGTGCCAGCAGCCTAAGACCGACAGGGATAGACGGCTACACCTTC. Residues: CASSLRPTGIDGYTF.

The gene calls are TRBV6-1 and TRBJ1-5; no firm D call. Germline CDR1 MNHNS, CDR2 SASEGT. The V end lost 0 bases, the J end lost 3 bases, and 6 bases lay between the germline ends. The CDR3 runs 14 residues. As DNA, the CDR3 is TGTGCCAGCAGTGAAGCGGGATTCAATCAGCCCCAGCATTTT. It translates to CASSEAGFNQPQHF.